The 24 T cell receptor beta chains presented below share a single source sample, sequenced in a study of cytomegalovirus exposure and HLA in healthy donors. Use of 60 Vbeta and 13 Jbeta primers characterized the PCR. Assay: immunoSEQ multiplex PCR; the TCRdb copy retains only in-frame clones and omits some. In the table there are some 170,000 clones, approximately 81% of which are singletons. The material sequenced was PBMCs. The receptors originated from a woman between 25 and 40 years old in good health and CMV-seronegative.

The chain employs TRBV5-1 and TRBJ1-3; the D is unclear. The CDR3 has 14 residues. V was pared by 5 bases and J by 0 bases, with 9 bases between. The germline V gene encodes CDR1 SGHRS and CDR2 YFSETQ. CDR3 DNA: TGCGCCAGCAGGGAATCGGGCTCTGGAAACACCATATATTTT. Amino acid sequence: CASRESGSGNTIYF.

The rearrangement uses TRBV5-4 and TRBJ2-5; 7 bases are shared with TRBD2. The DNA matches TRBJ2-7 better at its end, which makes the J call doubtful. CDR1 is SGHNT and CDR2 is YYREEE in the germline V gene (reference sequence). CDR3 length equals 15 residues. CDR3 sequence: CASSEGGTTGHEQYF. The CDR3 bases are TGTGCCAGCAGCGAAGGAGGGACTACTGGCCACGAGCAGTACTTC.

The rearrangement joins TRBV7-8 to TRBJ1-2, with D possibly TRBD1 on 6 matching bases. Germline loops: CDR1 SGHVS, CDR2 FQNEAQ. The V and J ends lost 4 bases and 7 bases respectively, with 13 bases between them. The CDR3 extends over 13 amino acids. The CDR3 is CASSSGNRAGYTF. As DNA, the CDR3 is TGTGCCAGCAGCTCAGGGAACAGGGCTGGCTACACCTTC. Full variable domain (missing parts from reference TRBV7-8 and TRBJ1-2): GAGVSQSPRYKVAKRGQDVALRCDPISGHVSLFWYQQALGQGPEFLTYFQNEAQLDKSGLPSDRFFAERPEGSVSTLKIQRTQQEDSAVYLCASSSGNRAGYTFGSGTRLTVV.

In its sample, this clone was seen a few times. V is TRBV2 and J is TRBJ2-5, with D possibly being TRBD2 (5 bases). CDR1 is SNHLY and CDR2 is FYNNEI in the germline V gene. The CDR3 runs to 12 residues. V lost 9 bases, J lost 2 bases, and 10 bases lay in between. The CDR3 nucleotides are TGTGCCAGTACTAGATTACAAGAGACCCAGTACTTC. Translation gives CASTRLQETQYF.

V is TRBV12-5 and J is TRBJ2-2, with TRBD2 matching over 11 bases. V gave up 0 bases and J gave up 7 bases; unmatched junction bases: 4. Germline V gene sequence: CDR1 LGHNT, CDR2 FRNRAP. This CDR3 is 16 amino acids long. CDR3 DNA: TGTGCTAGTGGTTTGGTACTAGCGGGAGTTCTCGGGGAGCTGTTTTTT. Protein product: CASGLVLAGVLGELFF.

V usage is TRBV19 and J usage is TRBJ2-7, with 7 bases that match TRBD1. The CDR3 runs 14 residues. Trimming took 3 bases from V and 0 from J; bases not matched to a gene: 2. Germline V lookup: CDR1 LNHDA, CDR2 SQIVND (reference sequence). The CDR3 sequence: CASSMTGSSYEQYF. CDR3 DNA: TGTGCCAGTAGTATGACAGGGAGCTCCTACGAGCAGTACTTC.

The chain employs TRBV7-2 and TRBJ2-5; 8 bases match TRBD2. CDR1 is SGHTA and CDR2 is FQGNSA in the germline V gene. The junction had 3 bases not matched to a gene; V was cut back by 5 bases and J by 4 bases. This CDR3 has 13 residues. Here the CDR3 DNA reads TGTGCCAGCAGCCCTCGGGGGGGAGAGACCCAGTACTTC. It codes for CASSPRGGETQYF.

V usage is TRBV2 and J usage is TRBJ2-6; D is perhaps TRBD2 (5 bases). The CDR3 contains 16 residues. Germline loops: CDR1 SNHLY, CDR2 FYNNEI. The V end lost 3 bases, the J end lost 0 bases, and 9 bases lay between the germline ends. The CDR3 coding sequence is TGTGCCAGCAGTGAGGAGGATTCCTCTGGGGCCAACGTCCTGACTTTC. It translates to CASSEEDSSGANVLTF.

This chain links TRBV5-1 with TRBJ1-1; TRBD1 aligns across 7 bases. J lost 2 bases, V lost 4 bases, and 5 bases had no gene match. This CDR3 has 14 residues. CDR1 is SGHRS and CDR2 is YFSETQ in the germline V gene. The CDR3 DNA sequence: TGCGCCAGCAGCACGACAGGGAGCAACACTGAAGCTTTCTTT. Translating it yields CASSTTGSNTEAFF. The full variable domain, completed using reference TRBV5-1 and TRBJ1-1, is KAGVTQTPRYLIKTRGQQVTLSCSPISGHRSVSWYQQTPGQGLQFLFEYFSETQRNKGNFPGRFSGRQFSNSRSEMNVSTLELGDSALYLCASSTTGSNTEAFFGQGTRLTVV.

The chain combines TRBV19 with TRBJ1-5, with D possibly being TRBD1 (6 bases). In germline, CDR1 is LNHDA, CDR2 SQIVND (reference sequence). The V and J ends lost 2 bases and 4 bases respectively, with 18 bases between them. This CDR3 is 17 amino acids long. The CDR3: CASSIRTEKKRNQPQHF. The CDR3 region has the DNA TGTGCCAGTAGTATAAGGACAGAAAAAAAGAGAAATCAGCCCCAGCATTTT. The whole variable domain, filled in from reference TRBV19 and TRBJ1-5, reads DGGITQSPKYLFRKEGQNVTLSCEQNLNHDAMYWYRQDPGQGLRLIYYSQIVNDFQKGDIAEGYSVSREKKESFPLTVTSAQKNPTAFYLCASSIRTEKKRNQPQHFGDGTRLSIL.

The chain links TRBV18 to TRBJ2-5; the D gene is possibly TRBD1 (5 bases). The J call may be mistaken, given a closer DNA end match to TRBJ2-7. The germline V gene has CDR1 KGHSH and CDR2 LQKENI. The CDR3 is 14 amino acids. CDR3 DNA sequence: TGTGCCAGCTCACCGGCGCTAGGGGCCTACGAGCAGTACTTC. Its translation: CASSPALGAYEQYF.

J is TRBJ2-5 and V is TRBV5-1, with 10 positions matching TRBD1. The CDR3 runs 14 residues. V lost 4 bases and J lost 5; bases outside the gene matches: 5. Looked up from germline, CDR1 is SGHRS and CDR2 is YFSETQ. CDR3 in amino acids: CASSGRDRGETQYF. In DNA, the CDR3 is TGCGCCAGCAGCGGGCGGGACAGGGGCGAGACCCAGTACTTC.

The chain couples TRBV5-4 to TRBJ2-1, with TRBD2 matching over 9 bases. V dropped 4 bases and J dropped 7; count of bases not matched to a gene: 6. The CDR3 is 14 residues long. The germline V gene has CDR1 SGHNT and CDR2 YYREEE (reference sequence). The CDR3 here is CASSPERGANEQFF. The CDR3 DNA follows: TGTGCCAGCAGCCCGGAGCGGGGGGCAAATGAGCAGTTCTTC.

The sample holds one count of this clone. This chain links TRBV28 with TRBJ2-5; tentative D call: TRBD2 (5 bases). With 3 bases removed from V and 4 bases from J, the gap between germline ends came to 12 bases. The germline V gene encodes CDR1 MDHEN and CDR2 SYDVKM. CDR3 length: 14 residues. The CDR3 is CASSFRREGETQYF. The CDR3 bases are TGTGCCAGCAGTTTTAGGAGAGAGGGAGAGACCCAGTACTTC.

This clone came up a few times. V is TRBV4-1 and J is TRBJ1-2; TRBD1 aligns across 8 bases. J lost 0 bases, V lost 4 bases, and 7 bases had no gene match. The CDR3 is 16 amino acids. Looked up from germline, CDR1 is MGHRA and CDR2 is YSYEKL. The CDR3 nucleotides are TGCGCCAGCAGCCGACAGACAGGGGTGGCTAACTATGGCTACACCTTC. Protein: CASSRQTGVANYGYTF.

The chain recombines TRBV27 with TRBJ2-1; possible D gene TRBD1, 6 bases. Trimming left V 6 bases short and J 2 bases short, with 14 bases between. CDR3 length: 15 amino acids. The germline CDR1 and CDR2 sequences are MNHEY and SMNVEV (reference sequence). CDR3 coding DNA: TGTGCCAGCAGCAACAGGGTAAGGGCCTACAATGAGCAGTTCTTC. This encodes CASSNRVRAYNEQFF.

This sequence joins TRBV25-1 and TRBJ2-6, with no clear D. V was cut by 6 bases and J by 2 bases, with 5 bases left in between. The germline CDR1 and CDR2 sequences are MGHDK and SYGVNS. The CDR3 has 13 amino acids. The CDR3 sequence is CASRSPGANVLTF. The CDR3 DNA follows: TGTGCCAGCAGGAGTCCTGGGGCCAACGTCCTGACTTTC.

The DNA for the CDR3 is TGTGCCAGCAGTTACAGTAGCGGAGCTTCCTACAATGAGCAGTTCTTC. Amino acid sequence: CASSYSSGASYNEQFF. V usage is TRBV6-5 and J usage is TRBJ2-1; weak D call: TRBD2 (6 bases). The CDR3 is made up of 16 amino acids. Looked up from germline, CDR1 is MNHEY and CDR2 is SVGAGI. V was pared by 2 bases and J by 1 base, with 12 bases between.

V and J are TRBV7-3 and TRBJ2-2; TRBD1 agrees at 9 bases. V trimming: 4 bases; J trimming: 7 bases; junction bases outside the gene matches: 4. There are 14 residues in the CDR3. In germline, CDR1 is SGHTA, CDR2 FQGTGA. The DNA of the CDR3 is TGTGCCAGCAGCTACAGGGGGCCGGGCGGGGAGCTGTTTTTT. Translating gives CASSYRGPGGELFF.

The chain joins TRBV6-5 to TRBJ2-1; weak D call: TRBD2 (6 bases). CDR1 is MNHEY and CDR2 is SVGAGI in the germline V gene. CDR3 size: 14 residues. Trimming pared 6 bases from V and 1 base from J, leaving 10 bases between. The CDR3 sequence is CASSPAGSYNEQFF. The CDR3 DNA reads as TGTGCCAGCAGCCCCGCGGGGTCCTACAATGAGCAGTTCTTC.

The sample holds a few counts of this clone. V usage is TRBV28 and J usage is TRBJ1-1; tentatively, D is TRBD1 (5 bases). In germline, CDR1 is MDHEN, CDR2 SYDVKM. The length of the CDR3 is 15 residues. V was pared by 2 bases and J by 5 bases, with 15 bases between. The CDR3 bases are TGTGCCAGCAGTTTAAGGCTAGGCAGGGTAACTGAAGCTTTCTTT. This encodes CASSLRLGRVTEAFF.

DNA for the CDR3: TGTGCCAGCAGCTACCCCGACAGGGACGAGCAGTACTTC. Translated, it gives CASSYPDRDEQYF. The chain is built from TRBV5-6 and TRBJ2-7; 7 nucleotides match TRBD1. Unmatched junction bases numbered 5, after V lost 3 bases and J lost 5 bases. The CDR3 is 13 amino acids. Germline CDR1 reads SGHDT; CDR2 reads YYEEEE.

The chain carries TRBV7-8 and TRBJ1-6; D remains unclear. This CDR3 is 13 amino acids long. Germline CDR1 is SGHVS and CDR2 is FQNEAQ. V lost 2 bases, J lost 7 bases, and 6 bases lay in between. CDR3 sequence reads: CASSLLGNSPLHF. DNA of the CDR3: TGTGCCAGCAGCTTATTGGGCAATTCACCCCTCCACTTT. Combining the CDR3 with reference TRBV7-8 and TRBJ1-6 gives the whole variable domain GAGVSQSPRYKVAKRGQDVALRCDPISGHVSLFWYQQALGQGPEFLTYFQNEAQLDKSGLPSDRFFAERPEGSVSTLKIQRTQQEDSAVYLCASSLLGNSPLHFGNGTRLTVT.

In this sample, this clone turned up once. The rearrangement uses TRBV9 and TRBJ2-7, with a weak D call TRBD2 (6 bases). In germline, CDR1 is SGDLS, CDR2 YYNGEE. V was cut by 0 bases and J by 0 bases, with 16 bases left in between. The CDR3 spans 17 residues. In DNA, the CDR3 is TGTGCCAGCAGCGTAGGGCGGGGTAGGTCGGACTCCTACGAGCAGTACTTC. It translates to CASSVGRGRSDSYEQYF.